This T cell receptor beta chain was sequenced for a study of CD8+ T cells in alopecia areata. Looking at the study overall: Twice daily, treated patients received 5 to 10 mg of oral tofacitinib. Tofacitinib therapy lasting 6 to 18 months was followed by 6 months off drug. Severity scores in treated patients reflected the percentage of scalp affected.

In each case, RNA was isolated and then reverse transcribed into cDNA as the sequencing template. Assay used: immunoSEQ multiplex PCR; TCRdb lists only in-frame clones, some missing. The sample holds roughly 220,000 clones, roughly three fifths seen once. This clone has more than one count but fewer than ten. The treatment was: oral pan-JAK inhibitor, 5-10 mg twice daily. This CDR3 is 14 amino acids long. Trimming pared 4 bases from V and 1 base from J, leaving 13 bases between. Germline CDR1 reads SQVTM; CDR2 reads ANQGSEA. The clonotype comes from a human donor with alopecia areata. The sample was CD4+ T cells sorted from blood, taken at week 44, from a patient treated with tofacitinib. The rearrangement uses TRBV29-1 and TRBJ1-1, with no clear D. DNA for the CDR3: TGCAGCGTTGTAGGCAGGCTGACGAACACTGAAGCTTTCTTT. Translation: CSVVGRLTNTEAFF. Looking up the rest from reference TRBV29-1 and TRBJ1-1 gives the full variable domain: SAVISQKPSRDICQRGTSLTIQCQVDSQVTMMFWYRQQPGQSLTLIATANQGSEATYESGFVIDKFPISRPNLTFSTLTVSNMSPEDSSIYLCSVVGRLTNTEAFFGQGTRLTVV.